These 21 T cell receptor beta chains originate from one sample sequenced in a study of early T cells in non-severe SARS-CoV-2 infection. TCRdb re-analysed the 5' RACE reads in MiXCR, keeping a single row per CDR3 protein. The table shows about 48,000 distinct CDR3 sequences, with 7.7% occurring only once. Sequences were obtained from whole blood. These receptors were collected from an adult who was a healthcare worker with PCR-confirmed SARS-CoV-2 infection or an uninfected control (not recorded which).

This clonotype has just a few counts. This rearrangement joins TRBV7-6 to TRBJ1-3; D is perhaps TRBD1 (5 bases). Germline V gene data show CDR1 as SGHVS and CDR2 as FNYEAQ. Trimming removed 5 bases at V and 3 bases at J, with 8 bases between. This CDR3 is built from 13 residues. CDR3 amino acids: CASSAGLGNTIYF. CDR3 sequence (DNA): TGTGCCAGCAGCGCAGGGCTTGGAAACACCATATATTTT.

This clonotype was observed many times. The chain recombines TRBV27 with TRBJ2-6; D gene uncertain. Trimming removed 0 bases at V and 4 bases at J, with 13 bases between. The CDR3 loop spans 17 amino acids. The germline V gene encodes CDR1 MNHEY and CDR2 SMNVEV (reference sequence). Here the CDR3 reads CASSLSRDKGGANVLTF. CDR3 nucleotide sequence: TGTGCCAGCAGTTTATCCCGTGACAAAGGAGGGGCCAACGTCCTGACTTTC.

This sequence joins TRBV9 and TRBJ1-6, with no clear D. Germline V gene sequence: CDR1 SGDLS, CDR2 YYNGEE. The CDR3 consists of 17 residues. V was trimmed by 0 bases and J by 0 bases, leaving 10 bases between them. Written as DNA, the CDR3 is TGTGCCAGCAGCGTAGCCCCAGACCACTCCTATAATTCACCCCTCCACTTT. Protein product: CASSVAPDHSYNSPLHF. Supplemented by reference TRBV9 and TRBJ1-6, the full variable domain reads DSGVTQTPKHLITATGQRVTLRCSPRSGDLSVYWYQQSLDQGLQFLIQYYNGEERAKGNILERFSAQQFPDLHSELNLSSLELGDSALYFCASSVAPDHSYNSPLHFGNGTRLTVT.

This clonotype came up a few times. The J gene is TRBJ2-7, the V gene TRBV2; D is ambiguous. Germline loops: CDR1 SNHLY, CDR2 FYNNEI. V dropped 8 bases and J dropped 6 bases, with 17 bases sitting between them. The CDR3 totals 13 residues. CDR3 coding DNA: TGTGCCAGCTCTGGACCGGAGAGGCTCGAGCAGTACTTC. It encodes CASSGPERLEQYF.

This clonotype was recorded at least ten times. The chain carries TRBV20-1 and TRBJ1-1; D unclear. Germline assignment: CDR1 DFQATT and CDR2 SNEGSKA (reference sequence). The CDR3 totals 11 residues. DNA of the CDR3: TGCAGCGACACCACAAGAACTGAAGCTTTCTTT. It is translated as CSDTTRTEAFF.

Points on this clonotype: At one end, the junction sequence differs from germline, possibly due to a read error. The chain uses TRBV11-2 and TRBJ2-1; 10 nucleotides match TRBD1. The CDR3 totals 15 residues. Looked up from germline, CDR1 is SGHAT and CDR2 is FQNNGV. For the CDR3, the DNA is TGTGCCAGCAGCATAGACAGGGGGCGGATCAATGAGCAGTTCTTC. Its translation: CASSIDRGRINEQFF.

This clonotype was observed at least ten times. The chain uses TRBV5-1 and TRBJ1-4; TRBD1 matches at 7 bases. The CDR3 totals 15 residues. Germline V CDR1 and CDR2: SGHRS, YFSETQ. J was trimmed by 8 bases and V by 3 bases; bases with no gene match: 10. Written as DNA, the CDR3 is TGCGCCAGCAGCTGGAGGAGGGGGCGAGAGGAAAAACTGTTTTTT. This sequence encodes CASSWRRGREEKLFF.

This clonotype was counted at least ten times. The rearrangement links TRBV2 to TRBJ2-7; maybe TRBD2 (5 bases). Trimming left V 7 bases short and J 2 bases short, with 9 bases between. Per germline, CDR1 SNHLY and CDR2 FYNNEI. The CDR3 loop spans 12 amino acids. CDR3 in DNA: TGTGCCAGCAACGGGGAACCCTACGAGCAGTACTTC. Residues: CASNGEPYEQYF.

This sequence joins TRBV24-1 and TRBJ2-2; a weak D match, TRBD1 (5 bases). Trimming shortened V by 4 bases and J by 0 bases, and 11 bases separated the two germline ends. Germline CDR1 reads KGHDR; CDR2 reads SFDVKD. The CDR3 totals 16 residues. The CDR3 here is CATSEAGIANTGELFF. CDR3 DNA sequence: TGTGCCACCAGTGAGGCAGGGATCGCGAACACCGGGGAGCTGTTTTTT.

This clonotype occurred many times. The chain uses TRBV9 and TRBJ1-2; no firm D call. Trimming removed 5 bases at V and 1 base at J, with 9 bases between. The CDR3 totals 13 residues. Germline lookup yields CDR1 SGDLS and CDR2 YYNGEE. The CDR3 sequence is CASRNRDNYGYTF. The DNA of the CDR3 is TGTGCCAGCAGGAATAGGGATAACTATGGCTACACCTTC.

The V gene is TRBV19, the J gene TRBJ1-5; 7 bases are a match to TRBD1. Per the germline V gene, CDR1 is LNHDA and CDR2 is SQIVND (reference sequence). J gave up 3 bases and V 3 bases, and 5 bases lay outside the gene matches. This CDR3 comprises 15 residues. DNA of the CDR3: TGTGCCAGTAGTATCCAAACAGGGGTCAATCAGCCCCAGCATTTT. The encoded protein is CASSIQTGVNQPQHF.

The J gene is TRBJ1-3, the V gene TRBV20-1; D is possibly TRBD1 (5 bases). CDR1 and CDR2 (germline): DFQATT, SNEGSKA (reference sequence). This CDR3 region has 15 residues. The germline V and J ends were trimmed by 3 bases and 0 bases, with 12 bases remaining between them. This CDR3 reads CSARAPGISGNTIYF. CDR3 bases: TGCAGTGCTAGGGCCCCAGGGATCTCTGGAAACACCATATATTTT.

This clonotype was recorded at least ten times. The chain has TRBV7-9 and TRBJ1-5; weak D call: TRBD1 (5 bases). V was cut by 2 bases and J by 4 bases, with 9 bases left in between. Germline V CDR1 and CDR2: SEHNR, FQNEAQ (reference sequence). There are 14 residues in the CDR3. CDR3 sequence reads: CASSLKGLNQPQHF. Here the CDR3 DNA reads TGTGCCAGCAGCTTAAAGGGGCTGAATCAGCCCCAGCATTTT.

This clonotype appeared many times. V gene TRBV4-1 combines with J gene TRBJ1-4; possibly TRBD1 for D (5 bases). Trimming left V 8 bases short and J 7 bases short, with 17 bases between. The germline CDR1 and CDR2 sequences are MGHRA and YSYEKL. CDR3 length: 14 residues. The DNA for the CDR3 is TGCGCCAGCTTACCAATCAGGGACGGTGAAAAACTGTTTTTT. It yields the protein CASLPIRDGEKLFF.

This clonotype has a count of ten or more. The chain joins TRBV20-1 to TRBJ1-2; unclear D gene. From germline, CDR1 is DFQATT and CDR2 SNEGSKA (reference sequence). Trimming cost V 5 bases and J 1 base, with 2 bases left between them. CDR3 length equals 10 residues. The CDR3 sequence is CSAVNYGYTF. The CDR3 region has the DNA TGCAGTGCTGTTAACTATGGCTACACCTTC.

This clonotype has at least ten counts. The chain is built from TRBV28 and TRBJ1-2; 8 bases fit TRBD1. Per germline, CDR1 MDHEN and CDR2 SYDVKM. The CDR3 contains 14 residues. V shed 4 bases, J shed 5 bases, and the junction held 6 bases outside the gene matches. CDR3 protein: CASSSGGTGYGYTF. DNA of the CDR3: TGTGCCAGCAGTTCCGGCGGGACAGGTTATGGCTACACCTTC.

J is TRBJ2-5 and V is TRBV10-1; D might be TRBD1 or TRBD2, each matching 5 bases. V was trimmed by 5 bases and J by 3 bases, leaving 10 bases between them. The CDR3 totals 13 residues. Germline-derived CDR1 and CDR2 are WNHNN and SYGVQD (reference sequence). In DNA form, the CDR3 reads TGCGCCAGCAGTCGAGGGGCCGAAGAGACCCAGTACTTC. It specifies CASSRGAEETQYF.

This clonotype was found many times. The rearrangement joins TRBV20-1 to TRBJ1-6, with D maybe TRBD1 (6 bases). This CDR3 region has 14 residues. The V gene lost 3 bases and the J gene lost 6 bases, with 12 bases spanning the gap. CDR1 DFQATT and CDR2 SNEGSKA come from the germline V gene (reference sequence). In nucleotides, the CDR3 is TGCAGTGCTAGCTCCTGGACAGCTAATTCACCCCTCCACTTT. Its protein is CSASSWTANSPLHF.

This clonotype has ten or more counts. This chain uses TRBV12-3 or TRBV12-4 with TRBJ2-7; no clear D. The CDR3 is 13 amino acids. V was pared by 5 bases and J by 2 bases, with 10 bases between. CDR3 residues: CASSPNLAYEQYF. In DNA form, the CDR3 reads TGTGCCAGCAGTCCCAACCTCGCCTACGAGCAGTACTTC.

The chain joins TRBV28 to TRBJ1-6; no clear D gene. Per germline, CDR1 MDHEN and CDR2 SYDVKM. V dropped 3 bases and J dropped 10 bases, with 13 bases sitting between them. CDR3 size: 14 residues. DNA of the CDR3: TGTGCCAGCAGTTTGCTGGAACAGCACTCACCCCTCCACTTT. It codes for CASSLLEQHSPLHF. Based on the CDR3 plus reference TRBV28 and TRBJ1-6, the full variable domain is DVKVTQSSRYLVKRTGEKVFLECVQDMDHENMFWYRQDPGLGLRLIYFSYDVKMKEKGDIPEGYSVSREKKERFSLILESASTNQTSMYLCASSLLEQHSPLHFGNGTRLTVT.

In its sample, this clonotype was seen many times. The chain has TRBV20-1 and TRBJ2-7, with a tentative D call TRBD1 (5 bases). Per the germline V gene, CDR1 is DFQATT and CDR2 is SNEGSKA (reference sequence). The V and J ends lost 6 bases and 2 bases respectively, with 11 bases between them. The CDR3 totals 12 residues. This CDR3 reads CSATQDTYEQYF. As DNA, the CDR3 is TGCAGTGCCACTCAGGACACCTACGAGCAGTACTTC.